This TCR beta chain was found in a study of response to subunit inactivated influenza vaccine. Remarks on this clonotype: Its specificity is unknown.

The V gene's germline CDR1 is KGHDR and CDR2 SFDVKD. Trimming left V 9 bases short and J 7 bases short, with 12 bases between. The CDR3 covers 12 residues. Study-wide results and limits: That few new T cells are recruited by each seasonal influenza vaccination was the authors' suggestion.

TCRdb fed the RT-PCR reads into MiXCR, producing one record per CDR3 protein. Altogether fewer than 250,000 distinct CDR3 sequences are present, around 15% being singletons, with the ten largest covering roughly 25%. The gene calls are TRBV24-1 and TRBJ2-1; TRBD2 might be the D (6 bases). This TCR derives from a man aged 50-60 years who received an inactivated influenza vaccine. Sample: CD8+ T cells sorted from PBMCs, taken about 5 days after vaccination. This CDR3 is CATRDLHNEQFF. CDR3 sequence (DNA): TGTGCCACCCGGGACTTGCATAATGAGCAGTTCTTC.